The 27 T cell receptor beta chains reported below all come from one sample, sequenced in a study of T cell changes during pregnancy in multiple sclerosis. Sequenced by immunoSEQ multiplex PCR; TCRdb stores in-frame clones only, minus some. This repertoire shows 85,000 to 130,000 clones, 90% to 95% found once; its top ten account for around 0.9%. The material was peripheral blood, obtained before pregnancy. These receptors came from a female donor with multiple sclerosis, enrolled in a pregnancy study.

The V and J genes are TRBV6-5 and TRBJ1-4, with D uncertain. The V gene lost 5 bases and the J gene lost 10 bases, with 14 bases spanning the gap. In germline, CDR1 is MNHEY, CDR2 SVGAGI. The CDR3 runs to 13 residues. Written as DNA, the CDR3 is TGTGCCAGCAGTCAAGGAACCGAGGGAAAACTGTTTTTT. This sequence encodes CASSQGTEGKLFF.

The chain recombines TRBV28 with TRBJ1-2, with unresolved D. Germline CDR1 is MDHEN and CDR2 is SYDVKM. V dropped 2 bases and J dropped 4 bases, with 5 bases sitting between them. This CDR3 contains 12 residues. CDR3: CASSLVLYGYTF. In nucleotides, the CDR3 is TGTGCCAGCAGTTTAGTCCTCTATGGCTACACCTTC.

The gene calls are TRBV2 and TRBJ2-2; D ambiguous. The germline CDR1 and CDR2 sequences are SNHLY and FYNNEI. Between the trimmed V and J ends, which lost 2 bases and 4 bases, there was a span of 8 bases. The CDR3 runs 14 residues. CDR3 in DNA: TGTGCCAGCAGTGAATTTCCCGGCACCGGGGAGCTGTTTTTT. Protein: CASSEFPGTGELFF.

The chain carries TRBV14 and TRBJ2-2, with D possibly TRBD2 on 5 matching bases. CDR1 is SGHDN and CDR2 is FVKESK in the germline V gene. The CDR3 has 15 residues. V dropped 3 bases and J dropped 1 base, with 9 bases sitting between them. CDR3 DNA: TGTGCCAGCAGCCAGTACGCGGGGAACACCGGGGAGCTGTTTTTT. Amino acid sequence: CASSQYAGNTGELFF.

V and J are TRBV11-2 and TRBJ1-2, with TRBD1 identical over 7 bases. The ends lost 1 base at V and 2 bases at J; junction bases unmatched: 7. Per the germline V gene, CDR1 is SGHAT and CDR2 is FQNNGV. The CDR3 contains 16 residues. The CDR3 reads CASSLAIDRVNYGYTF. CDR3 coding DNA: TGTGCCAGCAGCTTAGCTATCGACAGGGTAAACTATGGCTACACCTTC.

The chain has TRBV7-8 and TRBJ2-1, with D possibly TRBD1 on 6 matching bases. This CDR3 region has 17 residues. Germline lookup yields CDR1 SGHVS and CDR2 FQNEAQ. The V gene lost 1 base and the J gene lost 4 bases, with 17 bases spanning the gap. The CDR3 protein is CASSLGDIPRRYNEQFF. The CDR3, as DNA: TGTGCCAGCAGCTTAGGGGACATCCCCCGGAGATACAATGAGCAGTTCTTC.

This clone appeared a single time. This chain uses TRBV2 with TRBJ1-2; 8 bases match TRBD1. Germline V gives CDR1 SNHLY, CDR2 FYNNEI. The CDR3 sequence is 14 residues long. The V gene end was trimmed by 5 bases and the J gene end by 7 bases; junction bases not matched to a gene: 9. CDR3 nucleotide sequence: TGTGCCAGCAGTCCGGGACAGGTTCTTGCTGGCTACACCTTC. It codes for CASSPGQVLAGYTF. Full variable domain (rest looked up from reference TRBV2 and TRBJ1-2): EPEVTQTPSHQVTQMGQEVILRCVPISNHLYFYWYRQILGQKVEFLVSFYNNEISEKSEIFDDQFSVERPDGSNFTLKIRSTKLEDSAMYFCASSPGQVLAGYTFGSGTRLTVV.

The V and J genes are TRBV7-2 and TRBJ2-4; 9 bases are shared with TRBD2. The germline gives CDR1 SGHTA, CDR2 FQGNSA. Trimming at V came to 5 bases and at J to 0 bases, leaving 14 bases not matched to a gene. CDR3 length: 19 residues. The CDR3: CASSGGAKLAGLAKNIQYF. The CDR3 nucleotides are TGTGCCAGCAGCGGGGGTGCGAAGCTAGCGGGGCTAGCCAAAAACATTCAGTACTTC.

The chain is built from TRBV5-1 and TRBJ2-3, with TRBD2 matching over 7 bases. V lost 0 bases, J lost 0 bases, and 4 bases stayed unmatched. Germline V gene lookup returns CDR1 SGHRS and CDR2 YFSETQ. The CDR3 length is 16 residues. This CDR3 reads CASSLDGGGSTDTQYF. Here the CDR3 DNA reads TGCGCCAGCAGCTTGGACGGGGGAGGGAGCACAGATACGCAGTATTTT. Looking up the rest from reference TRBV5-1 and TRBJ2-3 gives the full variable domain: KAGVTQTPRYLIKTRGQQVTLSCSPISGHRSVSWYQQTPGQGLQFLFEYFSETQRNKGNFPGRFSGRQFSNSRSEMNVSTLELGDSALYLCASSLDGGGSTDTQYFGPGTRLTVL.

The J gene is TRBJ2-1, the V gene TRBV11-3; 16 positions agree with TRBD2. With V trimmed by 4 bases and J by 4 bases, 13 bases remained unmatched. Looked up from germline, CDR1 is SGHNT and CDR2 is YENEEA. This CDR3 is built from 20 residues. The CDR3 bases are TGTGCCAGCAGCTCCTCCGGGACTAGCGGGAGGGCCCTCGGTTACAATGAGCAGTTCTTC. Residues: CASSSSGTSGRALGYNEQFF.

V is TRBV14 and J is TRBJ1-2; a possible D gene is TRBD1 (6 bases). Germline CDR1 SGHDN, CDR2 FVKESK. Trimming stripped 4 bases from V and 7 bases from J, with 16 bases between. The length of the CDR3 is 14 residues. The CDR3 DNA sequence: TGTGCCAGCAGCCTGAGCGGGGGCGCATTTGGCTACACCTTC. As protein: CASSLSGGAFGYTF.

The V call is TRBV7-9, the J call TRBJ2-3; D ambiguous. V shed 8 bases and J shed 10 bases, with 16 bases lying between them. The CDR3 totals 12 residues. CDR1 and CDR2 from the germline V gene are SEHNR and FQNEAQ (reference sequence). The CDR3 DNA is TGTGCCAGCTCTCAGGTACACTCGGCGCAGTATTTT. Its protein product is CASSQVHSAQYF.

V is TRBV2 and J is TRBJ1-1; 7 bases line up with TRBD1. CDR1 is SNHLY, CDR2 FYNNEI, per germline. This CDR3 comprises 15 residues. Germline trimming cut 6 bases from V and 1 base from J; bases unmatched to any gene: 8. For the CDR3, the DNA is TGTGCCAGCAGCGACCGGTCAGGGGGGAACACTGAAGCTTTCTTT. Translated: CASSDRSGGNTEAFF. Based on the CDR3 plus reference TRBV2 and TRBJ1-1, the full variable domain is EPEVTQTPSHQVTQMGQEVILRCVPISNHLYFYWYRQILGQKVEFLVSFYNNEISEKSEIFDDQFSVERPDGSNFTLKIRSTKLEDSAMYFCASSDRSGGNTEAFFGQGTRLTVV.

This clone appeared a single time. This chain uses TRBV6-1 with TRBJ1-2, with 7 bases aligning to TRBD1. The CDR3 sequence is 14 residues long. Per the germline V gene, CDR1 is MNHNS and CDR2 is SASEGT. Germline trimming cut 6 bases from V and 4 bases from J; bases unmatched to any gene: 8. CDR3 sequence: CASSPDRAAYGYTF. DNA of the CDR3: TGTGCCAGCAGCCCAGACAGGGCGGCCTATGGCTACACCTTC.

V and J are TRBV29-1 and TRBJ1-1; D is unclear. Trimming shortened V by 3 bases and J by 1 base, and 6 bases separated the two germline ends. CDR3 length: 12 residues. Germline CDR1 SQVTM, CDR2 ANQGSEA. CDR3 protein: CSVEGRNTEAFF. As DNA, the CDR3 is TGCAGCGTTGAGGGCCGGAACACTGAAGCTTTCTTT.

The CDR3 DNA follows: TGCGCCAGCAGCCAAACACCTAGCGGGAGGGCCTCAGATACGCAGTATTTT. Protein product: CASSQTPSGRASDTQYF. The chain joins TRBV4-1 to TRBJ2-3, with 12 bases fitting TRBD2. The CDR3 has 17 residues. Germline V gene lookup returns CDR1 MGHRA and CDR2 YSYEKL. The trim removed 2 bases at V and 4 bases at J, leaving 7 bases unmatched.

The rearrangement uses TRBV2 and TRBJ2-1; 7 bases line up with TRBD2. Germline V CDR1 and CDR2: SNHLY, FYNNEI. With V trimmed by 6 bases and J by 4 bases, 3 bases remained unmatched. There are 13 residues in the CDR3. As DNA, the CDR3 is TGTGCCAGCAGCGGCGGGAGTTACAATGAGCAGTTCTTC. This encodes CASSGGSYNEQFF.

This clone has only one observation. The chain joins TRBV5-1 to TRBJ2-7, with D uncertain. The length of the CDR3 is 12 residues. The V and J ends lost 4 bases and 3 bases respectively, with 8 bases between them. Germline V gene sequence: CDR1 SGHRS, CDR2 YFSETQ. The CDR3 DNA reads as TGCGCCAGCAGCCCCGGTGGCTACGAGCAGTACTTC. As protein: CASSPGGYEQYF.

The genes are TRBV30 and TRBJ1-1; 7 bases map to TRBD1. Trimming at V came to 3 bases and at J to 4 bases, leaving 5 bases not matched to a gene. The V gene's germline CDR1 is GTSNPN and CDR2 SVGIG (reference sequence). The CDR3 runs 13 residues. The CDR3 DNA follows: TGTGCCTGGAGCAAAGACAGGGCCACTGAAGCTTTCTTT. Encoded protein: CAWSKDRATEAFF.

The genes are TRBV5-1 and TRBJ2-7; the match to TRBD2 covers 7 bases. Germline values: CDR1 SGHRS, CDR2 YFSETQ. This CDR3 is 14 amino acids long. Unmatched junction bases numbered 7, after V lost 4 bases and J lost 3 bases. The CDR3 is CASSGGETIYEQYF. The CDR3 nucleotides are TGCGCCAGCAGCGGGGGGGAGACCATCTACGAGCAGTACTTC.

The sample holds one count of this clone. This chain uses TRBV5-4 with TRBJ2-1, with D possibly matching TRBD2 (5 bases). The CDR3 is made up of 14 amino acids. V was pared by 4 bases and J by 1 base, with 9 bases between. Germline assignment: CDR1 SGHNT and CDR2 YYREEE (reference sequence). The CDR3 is CASSPRGSYNEQFF. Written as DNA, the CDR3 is TGTGCCAGCAGCCCCCGGGGATCCTACAATGAGCAGTTCTTC.

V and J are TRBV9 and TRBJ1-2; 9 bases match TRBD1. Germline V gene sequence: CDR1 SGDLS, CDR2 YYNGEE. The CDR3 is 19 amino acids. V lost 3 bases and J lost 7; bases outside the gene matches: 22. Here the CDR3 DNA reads TGTGCCAGCAGCGAATTCTCCCGGGACAGGGAGAATCAAGGTAGTGGCTACACCTTC. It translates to CASSEFSRDRENQGSGYTF.

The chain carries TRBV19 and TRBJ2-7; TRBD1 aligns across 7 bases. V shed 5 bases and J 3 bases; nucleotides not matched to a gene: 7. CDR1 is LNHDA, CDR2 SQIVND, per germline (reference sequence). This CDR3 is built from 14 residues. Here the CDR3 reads CASSDARDSYEQYF. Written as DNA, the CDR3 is TGTGCCAGTAGTGATGCCCGGGACAGCTACGAGCAGTACTTC.

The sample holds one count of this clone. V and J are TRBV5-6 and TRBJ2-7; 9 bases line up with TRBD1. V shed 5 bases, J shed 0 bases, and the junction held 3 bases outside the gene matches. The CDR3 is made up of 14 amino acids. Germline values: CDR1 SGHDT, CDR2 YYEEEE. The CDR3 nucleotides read TGTGCCAGCAGTCTGGACAGGGGCTCCTACGAGCAGTACTTC. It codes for CASSLDRGSYEQYF.

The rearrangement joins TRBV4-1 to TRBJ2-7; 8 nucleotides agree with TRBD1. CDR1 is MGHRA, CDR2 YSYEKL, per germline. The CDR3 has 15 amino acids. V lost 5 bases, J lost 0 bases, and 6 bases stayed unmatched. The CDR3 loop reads CASSAGQGPSYEQYF. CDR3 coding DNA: TGCGCCAGCAGCGCCGGACAGGGACCCTCCTACGAGCAGTACTTC.

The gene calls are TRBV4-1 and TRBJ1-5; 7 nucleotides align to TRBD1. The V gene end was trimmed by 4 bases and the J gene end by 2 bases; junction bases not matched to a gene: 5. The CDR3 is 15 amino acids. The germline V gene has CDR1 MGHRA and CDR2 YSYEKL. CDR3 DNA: TGCGCCAGCAGCCTGACAGGGTCACGCAATCAGCCCCAGCATTTT. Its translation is CASSLTGSRNQPQHF.

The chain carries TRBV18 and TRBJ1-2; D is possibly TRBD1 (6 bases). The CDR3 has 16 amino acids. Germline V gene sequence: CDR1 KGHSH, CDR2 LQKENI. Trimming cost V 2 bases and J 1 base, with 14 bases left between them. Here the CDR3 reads CASSPGRNRDNYGYTF. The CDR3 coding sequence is TGTGCCAGCTCACCAGGAAGGAACAGGGATAACTATGGCTACACCTTC.